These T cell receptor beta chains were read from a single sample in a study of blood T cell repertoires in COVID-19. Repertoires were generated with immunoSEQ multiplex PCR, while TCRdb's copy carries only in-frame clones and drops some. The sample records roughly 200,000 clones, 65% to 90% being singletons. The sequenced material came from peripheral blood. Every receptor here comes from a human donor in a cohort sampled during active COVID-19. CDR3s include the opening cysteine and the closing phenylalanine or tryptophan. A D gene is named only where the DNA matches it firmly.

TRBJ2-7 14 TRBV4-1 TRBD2 TGCGCCAGCGCACAGCGGGAGACATCCTACGAGCAGTACTTC CASAQRETSYEQYF
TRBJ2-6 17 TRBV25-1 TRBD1 TGTGCCAGCACCGGACAGGGAAGGCACTCTGGGGCCAACGTCCTGACTTTC CASTGQGRHSGANVLTF
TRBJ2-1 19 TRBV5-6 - TGTGCCAGCAGCCTGACCTCAGCAGGGGCGGTCTCCTCCTACAATGAGCAGTTCTTC CASSLTSAGAVSSYNEQFF
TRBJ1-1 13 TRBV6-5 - TGTGCCAGCAGTTACTCGCGGGGCACTGAAGCTTTCTTT CASSYSRGTEAFF
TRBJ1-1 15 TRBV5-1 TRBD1 TGCGCCAGCAGCAGGGGACAGCTCATGAACACTGAAGCTTTCTTT CASSRGQLMNTEAFF
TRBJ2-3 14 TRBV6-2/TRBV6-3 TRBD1 TGTGCCAGCAGTCTAACAGGGGTCGCAGGTACGCAGTATTTT CASSLTGVAGTQYF
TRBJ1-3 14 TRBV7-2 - TGTGCCAGCAGCTTAGCAGGGGCTGGAAACACCATATATTTT CASSLAGAGNTIYF
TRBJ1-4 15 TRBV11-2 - TGTGCCAGCAGCTTAGTTGGACAGAGGAATGAAAAACTGTTTTTT CASSLVGQRNEKLFF
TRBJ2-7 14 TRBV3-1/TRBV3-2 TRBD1 TGTGCCAGCAACCGAGGGACAGGGAACCACGAGCAGTACTTC CASNRGTGNHEQYF
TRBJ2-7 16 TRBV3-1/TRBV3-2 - TGTGCCAGCAGCCAAGATAGGGCAGGGGAAGGCTACGAGCAGTACTTC CASSQDRAGEGYEQYF
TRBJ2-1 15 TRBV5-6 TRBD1 TGTGCCAGCAGCTTGTTGACAGGGGGAGGGGATGAGCAGTTCTTC CASSLLTGGGDEQFF
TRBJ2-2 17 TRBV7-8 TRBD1 TGTGCCAGCAGCTTACAAACAGGGGGCTTGTACACCGGGGAGCTGTTTTTT CASSLQTGGLYTGELFF
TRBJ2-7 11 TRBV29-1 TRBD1 TGCAGCGTTGAAAGAACAGGGGCCAAGTACTTC CSVERTGAKYF
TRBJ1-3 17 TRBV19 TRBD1 TGTGCCAGTACCCCATGGCAGGGGGCGAAGTCTGGAAACACCATATATTTT CASTPWQGAKSGNTIYF
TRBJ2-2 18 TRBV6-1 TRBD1 TGTGCCAGCAGTGACTTGACAGGGTTGGGCGCGAACACCGGGGAGCTGTTTTTT CASSDLTGLGANTGELFF
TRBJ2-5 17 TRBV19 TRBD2 TGTGCCAGTAGTATAGACGGCAGCGGGAGTGAGGGGGAGACCCAGTACTTC CASSIDGSGSEGETQYF
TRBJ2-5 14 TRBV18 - TGTGCCAGCTCATCCCCATTCAGTCAAGAGACCCAGTACTTC CASSSPFSQETQYF
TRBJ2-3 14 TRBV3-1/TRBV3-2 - TGTGCCAGCAGCCAAGATTGGGGGCAGGATACGCAGTATTTT CASSQDWGQDTQYF